These T cell receptor beta chains were read from a single sample in a study of blood T cell repertoires in COVID-19. TCRdb's table, derived via immunoSEQ multiplex PCR, lists solely in-frame clones and lacks some. This table has approximately 160,000 clones, over 70% appearing once. Sequenced sample: peripheral blood. The origin of the receptors is a woman aged 80 or over with active or convalescent COVID-19. CDR3s leave out the opening cysteine and the closing phenylalanine or tryptophan.

TRBJ1-1,TRBV7-9,ASTPGREGSTEAF
TRBJ1-5,TRBV19,ASTPWGTGVNQPQH
TRBJ1-1,TRBV5-1,ASIGGALNTEAF
TRBJ1-5,TRBV28,ASRSSPDTGLNQPQH
TRBJ1-4,TRBV5-6,ASSRRGTNEKLF
TRBJ1-4,TRBV6-1,ASSDRPNEKLF
TRBJ1-6,TRBV6-2/TRBV6-3,ASSRDSSHSPLH
TRBJ2-1,TRBV6-5,ASSYSGRANEQF
TRBJ2-1,TRBV10-3,ATGYPYNEQF
TRBJ1-2,TRBV25-1,ASSEYGTRRLNYGYT
TRBJ2-7,TRBV3-1/TRBV3-2,ASSQGGHPSYEQY
TRBJ1-1,TRBV10-3,AIRKKGAVDTEAF
TRBJ2-2,TRBV2,ASSEGTGGTGELF
TRBJ2-3,TRBV7-3,ASSWQGSSTDTQY
TRBJ1-5,TRBV12-3/TRBV12-4,ASSPGQNQPQH
TRBJ1-1,TRBV19,ASSIDRGREAF
TRBJ2-1,TRBV5-1,ASSLGSYNEQF
TRBJ2-2,TRBV7-2,ASSFGALGTGELF
TRBJ2-3,TRBV4-1,ASSQDRASGGDTQY
TRBJ2-2,TRBV24-1,ATTVRGPGTGELF
TRBJ2-1,TRBV5-1,ASIPGTSGGDEQF
TRBJ2-7,TRBV27,ASSPPRYTNRAEQY
TRBJ2-5,TRBV5-4,ASSLAGGLGETQY
TRBJ2-5,TRBV29-1,SVEKGRRETQY
TRBJ1-5,TRBV27,ASSTRQGSNQPQH
TRBJ1-2,TRBV7-2,ASSLGGTGNGYT
TRBJ1-2,TRBV27,ASSLQGIPSANYGYT
TRBJ1-2,TRBV19,ASTTQGAYGYT
TRBJ2-3,TRBV29-1,SVDQGTDTQY
TRBJ1-3,TRBV9,ASSVARTLRGLGNTIY
TRBJ1-1,TRBV2,ASCRGLTEAF
TRBJ2-5,TRBV19,ASSMTSGGVETQY
TRBJ2-7,TRBV15,ATSREQGSSYEQY
TRBJ1-2,TRBV28,ASSPRTYRGIYGYT
TRBJ1-2,TRBV11-3,ASSRTGGGYT
TRBJ1-2,TRBV2,ASSEGGTVYGYT
TRBJ1-1,TRBV11-3,ASSSRGPKGNTEAF
TRBJ2-3,TRBV11-2,ASSPGQLGTQY
TRBJ2-3,TRBV19,ASSMSLTDTQY